A selection of T cell receptor beta chains follows, all from one sample in a study of pediatric ulcerative colitis. Method: immunoSEQ multiplex PCR; TCRdb's copy keeps in-frame clones and lacks some. The sample comprises approximately 40,000 clones, about three quarters of which are singletons, and about 0.74% rests with the top ten. Sequencing input: gut tissue. The receptors originated from a boy younger than 18 with moderate ulcerative colitis. Both conserved end residues are part of each CDR3. A D gene is named only where the DNA matches it firmly. Where a row states a size, it is once, few, many or the class of an expanded clone; other rows omit it.

TRBJ2-3 | - | TRBV7-2 | - | CASSLTGPLGTQYF | TGTGCCAGCAGCTTAACAGGCCCCCTGGGTACGCAGTATTTT
TRBJ1-4 | - | TRBV6-1 | - | CASKEQVYEKLFF | TGTGCCAGCAAGGAACAGGTCTATGAAAAACTGTTTTTT
TRBJ2-7 | TRBD1 | TRBV6-1 | few | CASLSRTGTSYEQYF | TGTGCCAGCCTCTCCAGGACAGGGACCTCCTACGAGCAGTACTTC
TRBJ2-7 | - | TRBV7-2 | - | CASSLAARTSGQYF | TGTGCCAGCAGCTTAGCGGCCCGGACCTCGGGGCAGTACTTC
TRBJ2-1 | - | TRBV4-3 | - | CASSQDYGSYNEQFF | TGCGCCAGCAGCCAAGATTACGGCTCCTACAATGAGCAGTTCTTC
TRBJ2-1 | TRBD1 | TRBV5-6 | few | CASSGTEGYNEQFF | TGTGCCAGCTCCGGGACAGAGGGCTACAATGAGCAGTTCTTC
TRBJ2-5 | TRBD1 | TRBV2 | - | CASSPDRIQETQYF | TGTGCCAGCAGTCCGGACAGGATTCAAGAGACCCAGTACTTC
TRBJ2-7 | TRBD1 | TRBV29-1 | - | CSVEAGQGALYEQYF | TGCAGCGTTGAAGCGGGACAGGGGGCCCTATACGAGCAGTACTTC
TRBJ2-7 | TRBD2 | TRBV9 | - | CASSVLAGGAEQYF | TGTGCCAGCAGCGTTCTAGCGGGAGGAGCCGAGCAGTACTTC
TRBJ2-7 | TRBD1 | TRBV19 | once | CASSIGQGLSYEQYF | TGTGCCAGTAGTATAGGACAGGGGCTTTCCTACGAGCAGTACTTC
TRBJ2-1 | TRBD1 | TRBV19 | - | CASRPRQGDNEQFF | TGTGCCAGTAGGCCCCGACAGGGAGACAATGAGCAGTTCTTC
TRBJ2-1 | TRBD1 | TRBV5-1 | - | CASSPRQGAINEQFF | TGCGCCAGCAGCCCGCGACAGGGGGCAATCAATGAGCAGTTCTTC
TRBJ1-1 | - | TRBV5-5 | - | CASSFQTGTEAFF | TGTGCCAGCAGCTTTCAGACGGGGACTGAAGCTTTCTTT
TRBJ2-2 | - | TRBV4-1 | - | CASSPLDLANTGELFF | TGCGCCAGCAGCCCCTTGGACCTGGCGAACACCGGGGAGCTGTTTTTT
TRBJ1-2 | - | TRBV2 | once | CASTPHGASNGYTF | TGTGCCAGCACCCCCCACGGGGCCAGTAATGGCTACACCTTC
TRBJ2-1 | TRBD2 | TRBV5-1 | - | CASRNPSGGDEQFF | TGCGCCAGCAGAAACCCTAGCGGGGGAGATGAGCAGTTCTTC
TRBJ1-1 | TRBD1 | TRBV4-2 | - | CASSQSGQPNTEAFF | TGTGCCAGCAGCCAATCGGGACAGCCGAACACTGAAGCTTTCTTT
TRBJ1-2 | TRBD1 | TRBV19 | - | CASSRGIRTGKGRGYGYTF | TGTGCCAGTAGTAGAGGAATAAGGACAGGGAAGGGGAGAGGCTATGGCTACACCTTC
TRBJ1-2 | TRBD1 | TRBV28 | - | CASSLAGQGTGGYTF | TGTGCCAGCAGTTTGGCAGGACAGGGGACTGGTGGCTACACCTTC
TRBJ2-3 | - | TRBV19 | - | CASSIGTQTDTQYF | TGTGCCAGTAGTATAGGGACTCAGACAGATACGCAGTATTTT
TRBJ2-3 | - | TRBV9 | - | CASSVAGVFPDTQYF | TGTGCCAGCAGCGTAGCGGGGGTCTTTCCAGATACGCAGTATTTT
TRBJ2-2 | TRBD1 | TRBV7-2 | - | CASSSQGATGELFF | TGTGCCAGCAGCTCCCAGGGGGCGACCGGGGAGCTGTTTTTT